This T cell receptor beta chain was observed in a study of CD8+ T cells in alopecia areata. On the study more broadly: Affected scalp percentage set treated patients' severity scores. General study points: Normal scalp showed lower clonality than lesional scalp, especially alopecia totalis/universalis. Uncertain still, given a single nonresponder, is whether baseline CD8+ expansion links to response.

Trimming removed 2 bases at V and 2 bases at J, with 5 bases between. The CDR3 length is 12 residues. The germline gives CDR1 GTSNPN, CDR2 SVGIG (reference sequence). Treatment described: oral pan-JAK inhibitor, 5-10 mg twice daily. In the case of this clone: Its target is unknown.

After isolation, RNA underwent reverse transcription to generate cDNA as the sequencing template. Only in-frame clones appear in the TCRdb table, and some are missing; sequencing was by immunoSEQ multiplex PCR. The sample includes under 350,000 clones, 58% of them seen just once. The source of this sequence is a human donor with alopecia areata. The sequences come from CD4+ T cells sorted from blood, collected at week 24, from a patient treated with tofacitinib. The chain links TRBV30 to TRBJ2-3; D remains unclear. CDR3 DNA: TGTGCCTGGAGTCCTACCACAGATACGCAGTATTTT. Translated: CAWSPTTDTQYF. Using reference TRBV30 and TRBJ2-3 for the parts outside the CDR3, the full variable domain is SQTIHQWPATLVQPVGSPLSLECTVEGTSNPNLYWYRQAAGRGLQLLFYSVGIGQISSEVPQNLSASRPQDRQFILSSKKLLLSDSGFYLCAWSPTTDTQYFGPGTRLTVL.